Listed below are T cell receptor beta chains from one sample, sequenced in a study of T cell repertoires in cytomegalovirus infection. MiXCR, applied by TCRdb to the reads, yields one record per CDR3 protein. This table holds 170,000 or so distinct CDR3 sequences, approximately 15% found once. Sequencing was carried out using PBMCs. The receptor source for this set is a human donor in good health (CMV status not recorded). Some clones in this sample may be carry-over from other donors' samples. Both conserved end residues are part of each CDR3. The D gene is left open where the match is weak. Only part of the rows carry a size: once, few, many, or a class if the clone is expanded.

d_call,clone_size,j_call,v_call,cdr3_nt,cdr3_aa
.,.,TRBJ2-5,TRBV7-9,TGTGCCAGCAGCGCCCGGACAAGGCATGAGACCCAGTACTTC,CASSARTRHETQYF
.,.,TRBJ1-4,TRBV28,TGTGCCAGCAGTATGGCGCGAACTAATGAAAAACTGTTTTTT,CASSMARTNEKLFF
TRBD1,.,TRBJ2-4,TRBV27,TGTGCCAGCAGTTTAGTAAAGACAGGGTTTAAAAACATTCAGTACTTC,CASSLVKTGFKNIQYF
TRBD1,.,TRBJ2-3,TRBV7-9,TGTGCCAGCAGCTTAAGTCGACAGGGACCTAGCACAGATACGCAGTATTTT,CASSLSRQGPSTDTQYF
TRBD1,many,TRBJ1-5,TRBV10-3,TGTGCCATCAGGGCCGGACAGGATAGCAATCAGCCCCAGCATTTT,CAIRAGQDSNQPQHF
TRBD1,many,TRBJ2-1,TRBV7-9,TGTGCCAGCAGCTTAGACGCCCACGGGACAGGGTCCTTC,CASSLDAHGTGSF
.,many,TRBJ2-7,TRBV7-2,TGTGCCAGCAGCTTAGCGGGTGAGCAGTACTTC,CASSLAGEQYF
.,many,TRBJ1-2,TRBV7-8,TGTGCCAGCAGCTTAAATTCCCAGCTGGTCTATGGCTACACCTTC,CASSLNSQLVYGYTF
.,.,TRBJ1-1,TRBV29-1,TGCAGCGTTGAAGGGGTTCGGAACACTGAAGCTTTCTTT,CSVEGVRNTEAFF
.,few,TRBJ2-1,TRBV19,TGTGCCAGTAGTATAGGCCGGGGGTGGAATGAGCAGTTCTTC,CASSIGRGWNEQFF
.,.,TRBJ1-2,TRBV29-1,TGCAGCGTTGCTGGGACGGGGGGCTATGGCTACACCTTC,CSVAGTGGYGYTF
TRBD2,.,TRBJ2-3,TRBV20-1,TGCAGTGCCTGGGGCGGGAGTCAAACAGATACGCAGTATTTT,CSAWGGSQTDTQYF
TRBD2,many,TRBJ2-1,TRBV4-1,TGCGCCAGCAGCCAAGGGCTAGCGGGGCCGAGCTCCTACAATGAGCAGTTCTTC,CASSQGLAGPSSYNEQFF
TRBD2,many,TRBJ2-5,TRBV7-6,TGTGCCAGCAGCCGAGGGGCAGGGAGGGAACAAGAGACCCAGTACTTC,CASSRGAGREQETQYF
.,many,TRBJ2-5,TRBV4-1,TGCGCCAGCAGCGCCCCGACAGGAGAACAAGAGACCCAGTACTTC,CASSAPTGEQETQYF
TRBD2,.,TRBJ2-1,TRBV18,TGTGCCAGCTCACCGTTCGGACTAGCGACCTACAATGAGCAGTTCTTC,CASSPFGLATYNEQFF
.,many,TRBJ2-7,TRBV7-2,TGTGCCAGCACCCCCCGAGGGGCGGGCGAGCAGTACTTC,CASTPRGAGEQYF
TRBD1,many,TRBJ1-1,TRBV7-2,TGTGCCAGCAGCCCCGACAGGGGATGGGCCACTGAAGCTTTCTTT,CASSPDRGWATEAFF
TRBD1,.,TRBJ2-7,TRBV7-9,TGTGCCAGCAGCTCCCAAGAGACAGGGGGTTCCGCCTTCTACAAGCAGTACTTC,CASSSQETGGSAFYKQYF
.,.,TRBJ2-7,TRBV7-9,TGTGCCAGCAGCTTAGAAGGGGTCGGCGAGCAGTACTTC,CASSLEGVGEQYF
.,.,TRBJ1-1,TRBV7-3,TGTGCCAGCAGCTTAAATAGGGGTGAAGCTTTCTTT,CASSLNRGEAFF
TRBD2,many,TRBJ2-5,TRBV6-2/TRBV6-3,TGTGCCAGCAGTTACTCCGCGGGACTAGCGGGAGGTTCAATACGGGTGACCCAGTACTTC,CASSYSAGLAGGSIRVTQYF
.,many,TRBJ1-2,TRBV7-9,TGTGCCAGCAGATTTAGGCAACCGCGGGGGTGTGAAATATACTATGGCTACACCTTC,CASRFRQPRGCEIYYGYTF
.,many,TRBJ1-6,TRBV7-2,TGTGCCAGCAGCCTAGGGCCGGGGGTTGACTCACCCCTCCACTTT,CASSLGPGVDSPLHF
.,.,TRBJ2-3,TRBV28,TGTGCCAGCAGCTACGGGACGAACCTGGGAGATACGCAGTATTTT,CASSYGTNLGDTQYF
.,.,TRBJ1-1,TRBV29-1,TGCAGCGTTCCAGAGGGGGGGTTCGACACTGAAGCTTTCTTT,CSVPEGGFDTEAFF
TRBD1,.,TRBJ1-5,TRBV6-2/TRBV6-3,TGTGCCAGCAGCCGCCGGGACAGGGATCAGCCCCAGCATTTT,CASSRRDRDQPQHF
TRBD1,many,TRBJ1-1,TRBV28,TGTGCCAGCAGTTTATACGGACAGGGGGCGACTGAAGCTTTCTTT,CASSLYGQGATEAFF
.,.,TRBJ1-1,TRBV6-2/TRBV6-3,TGTGCCAGCGCCCAGCGTACTGAAGCTTTCTTT,CASAQRTEAFF
TRBD1,many,TRBJ2-7,TRBV7-6,TGTGCCAGCAGCCCGGGGACCACAGGGGGCGGCCGCTCCTACGAGCAGTACTTC,CASSPGTTGGGRSYEQYF
.,.,TRBJ1-1,TRBV10-1,TGCGCCAGCAGTGAGCGGGGAAAAAACACTGAAGCTTTCTTT,CASSERGKNTEAFF
.,many,TRBJ1-1,TRBV28,TGTGCCAGCAGGGGGACGGACATCGAAGCTTTCTTT,CASRGTDIEAFF
.,few,TRBJ1-1,TRBV7-9,TGTGCCAGCGCGTCCCAGGGTATGAATCGTGGCACTGAAGCTTTCTTT,CASASQGMNRGTEAFF
.,.,TRBJ2-1,TRBV12-3/TRBV12-4,TGTGCCAGCAGTTCTTCAGGCGTGGAGCAGTTCTTC,CASSSSGVEQFF
.,many,TRBJ2-3,TRBV7-2,TGTGCCAGCAGCTTCCACCCCACAGATACGCAGTATTTT,CASSFHPTDTQYF
.,few,TRBJ2-1,TRBV7-3,TGTGCCAGCAGCTTAAAAGGCGGAAATGAGCAGTTCTTC,CASSLKGGNEQFF
TRBD2,many,TRBJ2-1,TRBV20-1,TGCAGTGCTCCGATGACTAGCGGGAGGCGTAACCCCGTCTTC,CSAPMTSGRRNPVF
TRBD1,many,TRBJ2-5,TRBV7-2,TGTGCCAGCGTCAGGGGGGAGACCCAGTACTTC,CASVRGETQYF
.,few,TRBJ1-5,TRBV20-1,TGCAGTGCTAGGATCGGGCCCTGGGGGAATCAGCCCCAGCATTTT,CSARIGPWGNQPQHF
TRBD1,many,TRBJ1-6,TRBV6-4,TGTGCCAGCAGCGAGGACAGGGGGTATTCACCCCTCCACTTT,CASSEDRGYSPLHF
TRBD1,many,TRBJ2-7,TRBV7-9,TGTGCCAGCAGCTCCCGCACCGGGACAGGGGATATCGAGCAGTACTTC,CASSSRTGTGDIEQYF
.,many,TRBJ1-1,TRBV7-3,TGTGCCAGCAGCTCGGGGGCAGGAGGCACTGAAGCTTTCTTT,CASSSGAGGTEAFF
.,many,TRBJ2-7,TRBV14,TGTGCCAGCAGCCCTCAAGGCCGAGGTGGATACGAGCAGTACTTC,CASSPQGRGGYEQYF
.,many,TRBJ2-1,TRBV7-8,TGTGCCAGCAGTCTAGCGAGGAGCTCCTACAATGAGCAGTTCTTC,CASSLARSSYNEQFF
TRBD1,many,TRBJ2-1,TRBV12-5,TGTGCTAGTGGTTTGGGACAGGGTCGGTACAATGAGCAGTTCTTC,CASGLGQGRYNEQFF
TRBD1,many,TRBJ1-2,TRBV7-2,TGTGCCAGCAGCCCGAGACAGGGAATCGATGGCTACACCTTC,CASSPRQGIDGYTF
.,.,TRBJ2-7,TRBV6-6,TGTGCCAGCAGCCCATTGACAGTTTCCTACGAGCAGTACTTC,CASSPLTVSYEQYF
.,few,TRBJ1-5,TRBV12-5,TGTGCTAGTGTCTCCGGGACGGCCCACAACCAGCCCCAGCATTTT,CASVSGTAHNQPQHF